This TCR beta chain emerged from a study of control samples from healthy donors and cancer patients. Trimming left V 7 bases short and J 4 bases short, with 13 bases between. The CDR3 length is 13 residues. The germline CDR1 and CDR2 sequences are SNHLY and FYNNEI. This clone was recorded only once. Sequencing used immunoSEQ multiplex PCR; TCRdb keeps in-frame clones, though not all of them. The profile shows roughly 86,000 clones, around nine tenths of them singletons. The specimen sequenced was blood. The chain uses TRBV2 and TRBJ1-1; the D gene is possibly TRBD1 (5 bases). This receptor was taken from a young woman in good health. CDR3 loop: CASNGLGGTEAFF. The CDR3 DNA reads TGTGCCAGCAACGGACTTGGGGGCACTGAAGCTTTCTTT.